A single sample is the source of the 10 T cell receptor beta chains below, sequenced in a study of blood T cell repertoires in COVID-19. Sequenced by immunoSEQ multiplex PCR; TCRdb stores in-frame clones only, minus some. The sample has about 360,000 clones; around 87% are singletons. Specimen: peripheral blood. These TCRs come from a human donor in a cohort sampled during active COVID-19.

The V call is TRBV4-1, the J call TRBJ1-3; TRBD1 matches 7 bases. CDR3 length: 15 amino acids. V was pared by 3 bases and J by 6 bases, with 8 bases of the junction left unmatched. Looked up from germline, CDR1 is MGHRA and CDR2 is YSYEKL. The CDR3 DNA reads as TGCGCCAGCAGCCAGCAGAAGACAGGGTTAAACACCATATATTTT. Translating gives CASSQQKTGLNTIYF.

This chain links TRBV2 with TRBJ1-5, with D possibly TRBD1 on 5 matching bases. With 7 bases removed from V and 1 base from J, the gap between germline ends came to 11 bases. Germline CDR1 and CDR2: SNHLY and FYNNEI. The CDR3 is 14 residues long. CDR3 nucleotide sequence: TGTGCCAGCAACCGGGGACTAAGCAATCAGCCCCAGCATTTT. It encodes CASNRGLSNQPQHF. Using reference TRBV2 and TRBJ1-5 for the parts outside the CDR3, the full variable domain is EPEVTQTPSHQVTQMGQEVILRCVPISNHLYFYWYRQILGQKVEFLVSFYNNEISEKSEIFDDQFSVERPDGSNFTLKIRSTKLEDSAMYFCASNRGLSNQPQHFGDGTRLSIL.

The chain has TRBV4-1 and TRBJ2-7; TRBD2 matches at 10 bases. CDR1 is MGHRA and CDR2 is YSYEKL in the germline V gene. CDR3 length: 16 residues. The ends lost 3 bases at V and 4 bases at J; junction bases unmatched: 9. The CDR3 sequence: CASSQAVTSGDYEQYF. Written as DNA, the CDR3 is TGCGCCAGCAGCCAGGCGGTCACTAGCGGGGATTACGAGCAGTACTTC.

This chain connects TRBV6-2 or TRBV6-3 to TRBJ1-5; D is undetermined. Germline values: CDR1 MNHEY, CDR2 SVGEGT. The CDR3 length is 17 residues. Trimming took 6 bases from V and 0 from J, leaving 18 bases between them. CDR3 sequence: CASSHPRGADSNQPQHF. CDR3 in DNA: TGTGCCAGCAGCCACCCCCGGGGTGCAGATAGCAATCAGCCCCAGCATTTT.

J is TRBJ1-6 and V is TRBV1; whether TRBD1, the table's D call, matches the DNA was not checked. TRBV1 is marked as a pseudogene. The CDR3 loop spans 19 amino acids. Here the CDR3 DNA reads TGCACCAGCAGCCAAGAACCCTACTCGACAGGGTGGAGGAATTCACCCCTCCACTTT. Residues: CTSSQEPYSTGWRNSPLHF.

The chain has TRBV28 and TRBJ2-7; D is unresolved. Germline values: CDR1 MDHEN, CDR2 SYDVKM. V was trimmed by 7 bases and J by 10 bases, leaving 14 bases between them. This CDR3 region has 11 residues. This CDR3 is CASTNRAFQYF. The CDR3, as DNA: TGTGCCAGCACCAATCGAGCGTTCCAGTACTTC. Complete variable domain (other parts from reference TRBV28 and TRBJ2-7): DVKVTQSSRYLVKRTGEKVFLECVQDMDHENMFWYRQDPGLGLRLIYFSYDVKMKEKGDIPEGYSVSREKKERFSLILESASTNQTSMYLCASTNRAFQYFGPGTRLTVT.

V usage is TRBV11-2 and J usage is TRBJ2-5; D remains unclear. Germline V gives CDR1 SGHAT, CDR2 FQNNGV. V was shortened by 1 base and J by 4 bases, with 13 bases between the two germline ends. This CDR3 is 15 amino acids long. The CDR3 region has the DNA TGTGCCAGCAGCTTAGCGGTGATGGAGCGAGAGACCCAGTACTTC. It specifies CASSLAVMERETQYF.

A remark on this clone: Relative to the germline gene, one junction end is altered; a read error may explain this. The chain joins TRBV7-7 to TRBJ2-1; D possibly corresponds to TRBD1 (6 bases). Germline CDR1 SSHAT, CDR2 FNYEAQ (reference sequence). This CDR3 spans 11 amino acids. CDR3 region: CASREGGEQFF. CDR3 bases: TGTGCTAGCAGGGAAGGGGGTGAGCAGTTCTTC. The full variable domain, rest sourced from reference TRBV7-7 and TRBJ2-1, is GAGVSQSPRYKVTKRGQDVTLRCDPISSHATLYWYQQALGQGPEFLTYFNYEAQPDKSGLPSDRFSAERPEGSISTLTIQRTEQRDSAMYRCASREGGEQFFGPGTRLTVL.

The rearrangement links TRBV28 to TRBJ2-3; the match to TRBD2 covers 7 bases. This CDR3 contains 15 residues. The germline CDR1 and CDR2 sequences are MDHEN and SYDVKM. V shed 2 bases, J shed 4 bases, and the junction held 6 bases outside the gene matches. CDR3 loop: CASSLAGVRSDTQYF. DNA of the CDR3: TGTGCCAGCAGTTTAGCGGGAGTAAGGTCAGATACGCAGTATTTT.

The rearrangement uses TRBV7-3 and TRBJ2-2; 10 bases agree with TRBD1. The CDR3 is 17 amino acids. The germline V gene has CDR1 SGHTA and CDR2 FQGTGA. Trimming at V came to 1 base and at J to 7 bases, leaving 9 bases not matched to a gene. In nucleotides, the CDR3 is TGTGCCAGCAGCTTAATCGGGACAGGGGCCTTGGGCGGGGAGCTGTTTTTT. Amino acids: CASSLIGTGALGGELFF.